One T cell receptor (beta chain) is described in this entry. No antigen is known for it. Trimming took 4 bases from V and 4 from J; bases not matched to a gene: 1. This CDR3 comprises 14 residues. Germline V gene data show CDR1 as MRHNA and CDR2 as SNTAGT. This entry comes from a study of CD8 T cells in ankylosing spondylitis. General observations from the study: Typical of ankylosing spondylitis blood, it appeared, was a TCR beta motif of fewer than ten highly homologous variants.

TCRdb processed the 5' RACE reads anew with MiXCR; each CDR3 protein has one entry. The sample lists some 200,000 distinct CDR3 sequences, roughly 13% seen once, with approximately 17% in the top ten. The genes are TRBV6-4 and TRBJ2-3; 11 nucleotides match TRBD1. The sample was blood, either unsorted or a sorted T cell fraction (not recorded which). This TCR was recovered from a male donor with ankylosing spondylitis or in good health (not recorded which). Written as DNA, the CDR3 is TGTGCCAGCAGTGCGGGACAGGGGGCAGATACGCAGTATTTT. It encodes CASSAGQGADTQYF.